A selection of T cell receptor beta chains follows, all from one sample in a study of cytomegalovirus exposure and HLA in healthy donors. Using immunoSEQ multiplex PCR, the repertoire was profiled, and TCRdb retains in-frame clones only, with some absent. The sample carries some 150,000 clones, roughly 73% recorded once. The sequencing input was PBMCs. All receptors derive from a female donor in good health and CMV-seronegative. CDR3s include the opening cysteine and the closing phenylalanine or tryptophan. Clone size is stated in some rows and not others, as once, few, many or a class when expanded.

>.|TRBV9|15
CASSEVREGNTEAFF
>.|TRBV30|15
CAWSVSRTNTGELFF
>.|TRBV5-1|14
CASSYERDRTGYTF
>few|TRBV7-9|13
CSSSSGQFYGYTF
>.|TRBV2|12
CASSGQGYEQYF
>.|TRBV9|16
CASSKGTGAGGNTIYF
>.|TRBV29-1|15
CSVEGFDRSSYEQYF
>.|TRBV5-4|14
CASSFDRLNTEAFF
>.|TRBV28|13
CASSFGVATEAFF
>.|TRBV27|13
CASSLWPNTEAFF
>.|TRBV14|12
CASSQLAETQYF
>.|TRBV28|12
CASSLPGNEQYF
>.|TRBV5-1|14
CASGRGVEEETQYF
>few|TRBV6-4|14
CASSPSPGNYGYTF
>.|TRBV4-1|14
CASSPGGMNTEAFF
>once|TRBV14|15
CASSQVGGDNSPLHF
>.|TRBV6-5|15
CASSYSAGGGTEAFF
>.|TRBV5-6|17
CASSLESAGVGSYEQYF
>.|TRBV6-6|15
CASNDRGDSGNTIYF
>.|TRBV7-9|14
CASSLGQGTQPQHF
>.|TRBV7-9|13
CSSSLTANTEAFF
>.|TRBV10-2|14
CASSETGTSYEQYF
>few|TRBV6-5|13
CASSYRGVDEQYF
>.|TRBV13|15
CASSVRVTGREKLFF
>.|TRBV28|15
CASSTPGTGPDTQYF
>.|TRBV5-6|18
CASSLALAGGPRQETQYF
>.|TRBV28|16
CASSPTSGGATDTQYF
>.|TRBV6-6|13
CASSYSGEGPQHF
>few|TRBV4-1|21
CASSLRLASGTTSLNQDTQYF
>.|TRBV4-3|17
CASSQGTSGGGIDTQYF
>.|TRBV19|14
CASSTTGNTGELFF
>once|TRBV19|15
CASSFTSAGANVLTF
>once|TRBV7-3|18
CASSLRDSRFNVANVLTF
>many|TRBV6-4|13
CASSSGEESPLHF
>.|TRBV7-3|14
CASSLGLAQETQYF
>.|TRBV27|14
CASSLGGPSYEQYF
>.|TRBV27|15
CASSSPRGYSYEQYF
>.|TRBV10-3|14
CAISRQGGKEKLFF
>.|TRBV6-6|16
CASSYGIGTGRTEAFF
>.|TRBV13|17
CASSPTWAGAPNTEAFF
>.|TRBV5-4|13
CASSQDRDYGYTF
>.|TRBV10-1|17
CASSRQGKGRVTEKLFF
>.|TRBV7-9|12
CSSSFPTGRAFF
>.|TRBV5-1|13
CASSSDRGSPLHF
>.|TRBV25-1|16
CASSEWGLAKYNEQFF
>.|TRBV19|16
CASSFGGDLMNTEAFF
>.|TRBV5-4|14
CASSLGQDNEKLFF